Listed here are 21 T cell receptor beta chains from one sample, sequenced in a study of blood T cell repertoires in COVID-19. Clones were read by immunoSEQ multiplex PCR, and TCRdb kept only the in-frame ones, dropping some. The profile shows about 160,000 clones, approximately 82% of them singletons. What was sequenced was peripheral blood. The receptor set was obtained from a man aged 65 to 79 who had recovered from COVID-19.

This clone was counted a single time. The genes are TRBV16 and TRBJ1-2; D call uncertain. The CDR3 has 14 amino acids. Germline assignment: CDR1 KGHSY and CDR2 FQNENV. V lost 0 bases and J 2 bases, leaving 7 bases between the germline ends. CDR3 protein: CASSQSAANYGYTF. The CDR3 DNA reads TGTGCCAGCAGCCAATCGGCCGCAAACTATGGCTACACCTTC.

The CDR3 DNA reads as TGTGCCAGCAGCACAGGGGGTTATGGCTACACCTTC. Its protein product is CASSTGGYGYTF. The J gene is TRBJ1-2, the V gene TRBV2; the match to TRBD1 covers 8 bases. Looked up from germline, CDR1 is SNHLY and CDR2 is FYNNEI. V trimming: 6 bases; J trimming: 5 bases; junction bases outside the gene matches: 2. This CDR3 spans 12 amino acids.

This chain links TRBV24-1 with TRBJ2-1; D gene uncertain. The germline V gene has CDR1 KGHDR and CDR2 SFDVKD. V dropped 4 bases and J dropped 9 bases, with 9 bases sitting between them. The CDR3 runs to 12 residues. The CDR3 nucleotides read TGTGCCACCAGTGAGATGACGGGTGAGCAGTTCTTC. Its translation is CATSEMTGEQFF.

The rearrangement joins TRBV29-1 to TRBJ2-2; possible D gene TRBD2, 5 bases. The CDR3 totals 16 residues. Trimming left V 4 bases short and J 4 bases short, with 19 bases between. CDR1 is SQVTM and CDR2 is ANQGSEA in the germline V gene. Here the CDR3 reads CSVGSFEGVGTGELFF. As DNA, the CDR3 is TGCAGCGTTGGGTCCTTTGAGGGAGTCGGCACCGGGGAGCTGTTTTTT.

The chain recombines TRBV14 with TRBJ2-7; TRBD2 aligns across 7 bases. Germline values: CDR1 SGHDN, CDR2 FVKESK. The CDR3 is made up of 16 amino acids. Trimming took 4 bases from V and 1 from J; bases not matched to a gene: 10. DNA of the CDR3: TGTGCCAGCAGCCCATTTGGGGGGGGAAGGTCCTACGAGCAGTACTTC. It specifies CASSPFGGGRSYEQYF. Full variable domain (missing parts from reference TRBV14 and TRBJ2-7): EAGVTQFPSHSVIEKGQTVTLRCDPISGHDNLYWYRRVMGKEIKFLLHFVKESKQDESGMPNNRFLAERTGGTYSTLKVQPAELEDSGVYFCASSPFGGGRSYEQYFGPGTRLTVT.

This sequence joins TRBV3-1 (or the pseudogene TRBV3-2) and TRBJ2-7; 7 nucleotides agree with TRBD1. CDR1 and CDR2 from the germline V gene are LGHDT and YNNKEL (reference sequence). With V trimmed by 3 bases and J by 2 bases, 7 bases remained unmatched. CDR3 size: 15 residues. In DNA form, the CDR3 reads TGTGCCAGCAGCCAGGGACAGCCTAGAGCCTACGAGCAGTACTTC. As protein: CASSQGQPRAYEQYF.

The J gene is TRBJ2-7, the V gene TRBV19; 8 nucleotides align to TRBD2. J lost 0 bases, V lost 6 bases, and 4 bases had no gene match. The CDR3 extends over 14 amino acids. Germline CDR1 and CDR2: LNHDA and SQIVND (reference sequence). For the CDR3, the DNA is TGTGCCAGTAGCGCAGCGGGGGTCTCCTACGAGCAGTACTTC. As protein: CASSAAGVSYEQYF.

This rearrangement joins TRBV5-1 to TRBJ1-1, with D uncertain. Trimming removed 1 base from V and 4 bases from J, with 8 bases in between. CDR1 is SGHRS and CDR2 is YFSETQ in the germline V gene. This CDR3 has 13 amino acids. Written as DNA, the CDR3 is TGCGCCAGCAGCTTGTGGGCAGTCACTGAAGCTTTCTTT. Its protein is CASSLWAVTEAFF. Looking up the rest from reference TRBV5-1 and TRBJ1-1 gives the full variable domain: KAGVTQTPRYLIKTRGQQVTLSCSPISGHRSVSWYQQTPGQGLQFLFEYFSETQRNKGNFPGRFSGRQFSNSRSEMNVSTLELGDSALYLCASSLWAVTEAFFGQGTRLTVV.

The chain couples TRBV13 to TRBJ1-2; no clear D. The CDR3 covers 13 residues. Germline CDR1 reads PRHDT; CDR2 reads FYEKMQ (reference sequence). The germline V and J ends were trimmed by 5 bases and 2 bases, with 9 bases remaining between them. In DNA form, the CDR3 reads TGTGCCAGCAGCCGTTCCGGGAACTATGGCTACACCTTC. Amino acids: CASSRSGNYGYTF.

About this clone itself: The identical CDR3 is also encoded by other nucleotide sequences in the sample. The chain recombines TRBV5-1 with TRBJ2-5; 11 bases align to TRBD2. V trimming: 4 bases; J trimming: 2 bases; junction bases outside the gene matches: 4. The CDR3 is 15 residues long. Germline V CDR1 and CDR2: SGHRS, YFSETQ. The CDR3 DNA reads TGCGCCAGCAGCATAGGGACTAGCGGTCAAGAGACCCAGTACTTC. It yields the protein CASSIGTSGQETQYF.

In this sample, this clone turned up once. The chain links TRBV5-1 to TRBJ1-1; D may be TRBD1 (6 bases). Trimming removed 2 bases from V and 6 bases from J, with 26 bases in between. This CDR3 is 18 amino acids long. Germline CDR1 and CDR2: SGHRS and YFSETQ. DNA of the CDR3: TGCGCCAGCAGCTTTCAGGGGTCTAATTCGCCCTTCGGCGCTGAAGCTTTCTTT. This encodes CASSFQGSNSPFGAEAFF.

The V call is TRBV5-1, the J call TRBJ2-2, with 7 bases lining up with TRBD2. Unmatched junction bases numbered 3, after V lost 1 base and J lost 6 bases. Germline V gives CDR1 SGHRS, CDR2 YFSETQ. The CDR3 is 14 residues long. CDR3 amino acids: CASSLTGGAGELFF. In DNA, the CDR3 is TGCGCCAGCAGCTTGACGGGAGGAGCCGGGGAGCTGTTTTTT.

The chain recombines TRBV7-2 with TRBJ2-2, with 11 bases that match TRBD2. Trimming at V came to 3 bases and at J to 4 bases, leaving 4 bases not matched to a gene. The CDR3 contains 16 residues. Germline CDR1 reads SGHTA; CDR2 reads FQGNSA. The CDR3 region is CASSLGLAVLTGELFF. CDR3 bases: TGTGCCAGCAGCTTGGGACTAGCGGTTCTCACCGGGGAGCTGTTTTTT.

This chain links TRBV7-9 with TRBJ2-1; 8 nucleotides align to TRBD2. The CDR3 spans 15 residues. Unmatched junction bases numbered 2, after V lost 0 bases and J lost 4 bases. CDR1 is SEHNR, CDR2 FQNEAQ, per germline (reference sequence). CDR3 in amino acids: CASSLALAEYNEQFF. CDR3 coding DNA: TGTGCCAGCAGCTTAGCACTAGCGGAGTACAATGAGCAGTTCTTC.

The chain carries TRBV9 and TRBJ2-2, with TRBD1 matching over 11 bases. The V gene end was trimmed by 3 bases and the J gene end by 7 bases; junction bases not matched to a gene: 8. Germline V lookup: CDR1 SGDLS, CDR2 YYNGEE. This CDR3 region has 16 residues. CDR3 sequence reads: CASSARTGGANGELFF. CDR3 bases: TGTGCCAGCAGCGCGAGGACAGGGGGCGCCAACGGGGAGCTGTTTTTT.

This sequence joins TRBV5-5 and TRBJ1-1, with unresolved D. Germline V gives CDR1 SGHKS, CDR2 YYEKEE (reference sequence). Deletions cut 4 bases from V and 1 base from J, with 8 bases between. CDR3 size: 13 residues. CDR3 amino acids: CASSITANTEAFF. CDR3 nucleotides: TGTGCCAGCAGCATAACAGCGAACACTGAAGCTTTCTTT.

The V and J genes are TRBV6-5 and TRBJ2-7; TRBD2 aligns across 7 bases. From germline, CDR1 is MNHEY and CDR2 SVGAGI. The CDR3 runs to 14 residues. Trimming took 5 bases from V and 3 from J; bases not matched to a gene: 7. CDR3 bases: TGTGCCAGCAGTCCGCTAGCGGAGGACTACGAGCAGTACTTC. Its translation is CASSPLAEDYEQYF.

The chain is built from TRBV2 and TRBJ2-3; TRBD2 agrees at 11 bases. V gave up 8 bases and J gave up 0 bases; unmatched junction bases: 7. In germline, CDR1 is SNHLY, CDR2 FYNNEI. The CDR3 consists of 16 residues. The CDR3 region has the DNA TGTGCCAGCCGCCGGGGACTAGCGGATAGCACAGATACGCAGTATTTT. Protein product: CASRRGLADSTDTQYF.

The J gene is TRBJ2-7, the V gene TRBV19; 15 nucleotides align to TRBD2. The CDR3 is made up of 16 amino acids. V lost 6 bases to trimming and J lost 6 bases; unmatched junction nucleotides: 9. Germline CDR1 reads LNHDA; CDR2 reads SQIVND (reference sequence). Here the CDR3 DNA reads TGTGCCAGTAGCCGGACTAGCGGGAGGGCCATGGGCGAGCAGTACTTC. Translation: CASSRTSGRAMGEQYF. Looking up the rest from reference TRBV19 and TRBJ2-7 gives the full variable domain: DGGITQSPKYLFRKEGQNVTLSCEQNLNHDAMYWYRQDPGQGLRLIYYSQIVNDFQKGDIAEGYSVSREKKESFPLTVTSAQKNPTAFYLCASSRTSGRAMGEQYFGPGTRLTVT.

The chain employs TRBV13 and TRBJ2-7, with 9 bases fitting TRBD1. The CDR3 contains 14 residues. Germline lookup yields CDR1 PRHDT and CDR2 FYEKMQ (reference sequence). V lost 6 bases to trimming and J lost 2 bases; unmatched junction nucleotides: 5. Here the CDR3 reads CASRRQGDPYEQYF. The CDR3 DNA reads TGTGCCAGCAGGAGACAGGGGGATCCCTACGAGCAGTACTTC.

The chain employs TRBV6-5 and TRBJ2-1; 8 bases are shared with TRBD2. CDR1 is MNHEY and CDR2 is SVGAGI in the germline V gene. Trimming removed 3 bases from V and 6 bases from J; junction bases left unmatched: 7. CDR3 size: 15 residues. The CDR3 is CASSYSEREFNEQFF. Here the CDR3 DNA reads TGTGCCAGCAGTTATTCTGAGCGGGAGTTCAATGAGCAGTTCTTC.